What follows describes a single T cell receptor (beta chain). Distinct nucleotide sequences in the sample also encode this CDR3. This entry comes from a study of blood T cell repertoires in COVID-19. Turning to the study itself: Acute-phase and convalescent COVID-19 samples originated in the United States, Italy and Spain.

Original data processing: Reference gene primer amplification yielded estimated nucleated cell counts. Libraries were prepared by immunoSEQ multiplex PCR; TCRdb keeps only in-frame clonotypes and omits some of them. V, J and clone size are those of that table, while D and trimming were read from the DNA. This table holds 150,000 to 200,000 clones, around nine tenths found once. The CDR3 has 14 residues. Germline V CDR1 and CDR2: SGHTA, FQGNSA. With 2 bases clipped from V and 2 bases from J, the junction kept 2 bases outside the gene matches. Input material: peripheral blood. This receptor was taken from a woman aged 18-29 years who had recovered from COVID-19. The genes are TRBV7-2 and TRBJ2-5; TRBD1 matches 7 bases. The CDR3 sequence: CASSLSRGQETQYF. CDR3 nucleotide sequence: TGTGCCAGCAGCTTATCCAGGGGGCAAGAGACCCAGTACTTC.